The 17 T cell receptor beta chains presented below share a single source sample, sequenced in a study of T-cell reconstitution after alpha-beta-depleted transplantation in children. Unique molecular identifiers were built into the TCRbeta library. TCRdb fed the PCR reads into MiXCR, producing one record per CDR3 protein. The data hold approximately 220,000 distinct CDR3 sequences, with approximately 15% observed a single time. This material consisted of PBMCs, mostly from graft donor cells, taken 360 days after TCRalphabeta/CD19-depleted stem cell transplant. These receptors all stem from a male patient aged 2 to 10 who had a stem cell transplant for acute lymphoblastic leukemia, so the T cells may come from the graft donor.

The chain employs TRBV20-1 and TRBJ1-5; D not resolved. CDR1 is DFQATT, CDR2 SNEGSKA, per germline (reference sequence). Trimming took 2 bases from V and 0 from J, leaving 8 bases between them. The CDR3 runs 14 residues. This chain's CDR3 is CSARTEYSNQPQHF. CDR3 nucleotides: TGCAGTGCTAGAACGGAATATAGCAATCAGCCCCAGCATTTT.

This clonotype was observed a few times. J is TRBJ2-1 and V is TRBV29-1; 9 positions agree with TRBD2. This CDR3 has 15 amino acids. With V trimmed by 2 bases and J by 2 bases, 4 bases remained unmatched. Per the germline V gene, CDR1 is SQVTM and CDR2 is ANQGSEA. The CDR3 loop is CSVELGGGAYNEQFF. The CDR3, as DNA: TGCAGCGTTGAACTTGGCGGGGGGGCCTACAATGAGCAGTTCTTC.

This clonotype has more than one count but fewer than ten. This sequence joins TRBV15 and TRBJ1-2; D uncertain. With 0 bases removed from V and 8 bases from J, the gap between germline ends came to 10 bases. Germline V gene lookup returns CDR1 LNHNV and CDR2 YYDKDF (reference sequence). This CDR3 contains 13 residues. The CDR3 DNA reads TGTGCCACCAGCAGAGAGTGGCAGGCCGGCTACACCTTC. It specifies CATSREWQAGYTF.

This clonotype has just a few counts. The gene calls are TRBV25-1 and TRBJ2-4, with 11 bases that match TRBD1. With V trimmed by 1 base and J by 2 bases, 4 bases remained unmatched. The CDR3 loop spans 17 amino acids. Germline V gene data show CDR1 as MGHDK and CDR2 as SYGVNS. This chain's CDR3 is CASSEWDRGKSKNIQYF. In DNA form, the CDR3 reads TGTGCCAGCAGTGAATGGGACAGGGGGAAATCCAAAAACATTCAGTACTTC.

This clonotype was seen a few times. The J gene is TRBJ1-1, the V gene TRBV5-1; D is ambiguous. The CDR3 length is 14 residues. CDR1 and CDR2 from the germline V gene are SGHRS and YFSETQ. Trimming took 7 bases from V and 1 from J, leaving 14 bases between them. The CDR3 region is CASCPRSGNTEAFF. The CDR3 nucleotides are TGCGCCAGCTGTCCCAGGTCGGGGAACACTGAAGCTTTCTTT.

This chain connects TRBV7-6 to TRBJ2-7; 7 nucleotides line up with TRBD1. Germline CDR1 reads SGHVS; CDR2 reads FNYEAQ. This CDR3 region has 15 residues. V shed 4 bases, J shed 3 bases, and the junction held 9 bases outside the gene matches. CDR3 sequence: CASSSRDSRGYEQYF. As DNA, the CDR3 is TGTGCCAGCAGCTCCCGGGACAGTAGGGGCTACGAGCAGTACTTC.

The chain recombines TRBV5-1 with TRBJ1-1; D is uncertain. Germline V gene lookup returns CDR1 SGHRS and CDR2 YFSETQ. Trimming took off 0 bases at V and 7 bases at J, with 13 bases between the two ends. This CDR3 is built from 14 residues. This CDR3 reads CASSLDGIGVEAFF. The CDR3 DNA sequence: TGCGCCAGCAGCTTGGATGGGATCGGGGTTGAAGCTTTCTTT. The full variable domain, completed using reference TRBV5-1 and TRBJ1-1, is KAGVTQTPRYLIKTRGQQVTLSCSPISGHRSVSWYQQTPGQGLQFLFEYFSETQRNKGNFPGRFSGRQFSNSRSEMNVSTLELGDSALYLCASSLDGIGVEAFFGQGTRLTVV.

This clonotype showed up just a few times. The CDR3 DNA reads as TGCGCCAGCAGCCGTACAGGGCAAGATACGCAGTATTTT. Protein product: CASSRTGQDTQYF. This sequence joins TRBV5-1 and TRBJ2-3, with D perhaps matching TRBD1 (6 bases). The V and J ends lost 4 bases and 5 bases respectively, with 11 bases between them. Germline loops: CDR1 SGHRS, CDR2 YFSETQ. The CDR3 covers 13 residues.

This clonotype was seen a few times. The chain uses TRBV29-1 and TRBJ2-2, with a tentative D call TRBD2 (5 bases). The germline V gene encodes CDR1 SQVTM and CDR2 ANQGSEA. The CDR3 runs 14 residues. Trimming shortened V by 3 bases and J by 3 bases, and 11 bases separated the two germline ends. Written as DNA, the CDR3 is TGCAGCGTTGAGTCGAGGGCCGACACCGGGGAGCTGTTTTTT. It translates to CSVESRADTGELFF.

About this clonotype itself: This may be a read error, as it is one base from a much larger clone. The conserved final phenylalanine or tryptophan is absent from the CDR3, which likely points to a read error. The V gene is TRBV4-2, the J gene TRBJ1-3, with D possibly being TRBD1 (5 bases). The CDR3 is made up of 15 amino acids. V was trimmed by 1 base and J by 2 bases, leaving 9 bases between them. The V gene's germline CDR1 is LGHNA and CDR2 YNFKEQ. CDR3 sequence (DNA): TGTGCCAGCAGCCAAGGGGGGTCTGCTGGAAACACCATATATTGT. This encodes CASSQGGSAGNTIYC.

The chain has TRBV29-1 and TRBJ2-1; no clear D. The germline V gene has CDR1 SQVTM and CDR2 ANQGSEA. The CDR3 covers 12 residues. V was trimmed by 2 bases and J by 12 bases, leaving 14 bases between them. CDR3 DNA: TGCAGCGTTGAAAGTTTGGGCCACAGGCAGTTCTTC. Its translation: CSVESLGHRQFF.

This clonotype has just a few counts. This chain links TRBV20-1 with TRBJ1-1; TRBD1 aligns across 7 bases. This CDR3 comprises 14 residues. CDR1 and CDR2 (germline): DFQATT, SNEGSKA (reference sequence). The V gene end was trimmed by 5 bases and the J gene end by 0 bases; junction bases not matched to a gene: 6. CDR3 in DNA: TGCAGTGCTCTGACAGGGCCTATGAACACTGAAGCTTTCTTT. Its translation is CSALTGPMNTEAFF.

The rearrangement links TRBV6-1 to TRBJ2-2; 11 bases align to TRBD2. Germline V lookup: CDR1 MNHNS, CDR2 SASEGT. The CDR3 extends over 16 amino acids. V shed 5 bases, J shed 6 bases, and the junction held 8 bases outside the gene matches. CDR3: CASSLSGGAYAGELFF. The DNA for the CDR3 is TGTGCCAGCAGTCTTAGCGGGGGGGCTTATGCCGGGGAGCTGTTTTTT.

This clonotype was found a few times. The J gene is TRBJ2-7, the V gene TRBV19; 10 positions match TRBD1. Germline-derived CDR1 and CDR2 are LNHDA and SQIVND (reference sequence). This CDR3 has 15 residues. V shed 4 bases, J shed 1 base, and the junction held 4 bases outside the gene matches. CDR3 sequence (DNA): TGTGCCAGTAGTACGACAGGGGGCTCGTCCTACGAGCAGTACTTC. Protein: CASSTTGGSSYEQYF. The complete variable domain, with remaining parts taken from reference TRBV19 and TRBJ2-7, reads DGGITQSPKYLFRKEGQNVTLSCEQNLNHDAMYWYRQDPGQGLRLIYYSQIVNDFQKGDIAEGYSVSREKKESFPLTVTSAQKNPTAFYLCASSTTGGSSYEQYFGPGTRLTVT.

This clonotype was counted a few times. The rearrangement links TRBV7-8 to TRBJ2-3; D uncertain. CDR3 length equals 16 residues. The V end lost 1 base, the J end lost 0 bases, and 11 bases lay between the germline ends. Germline V gene lookup returns CDR1 SGHVS and CDR2 FQNEAQ. The CDR3, as DNA: TGTGCCAGCAGCTTAGGGCGGAGATACAGCACAGATACGCAGTATTTT. This codes for CASSLGRRYSTDTQYF.

This clonotype was recorded a few times. This rearrangement joins TRBV19 to TRBJ1-2; D is ambiguous. V lost 3 bases, J lost 2 bases, and 7 bases lay in between. CDR1 is LNHDA, CDR2 SQIVND, per germline (reference sequence). The CDR3 covers 13 residues. CDR3: CASSIQENYGYTF. The CDR3 DNA is TGTGCCAGTAGTATCCAGGAGAACTATGGCTACACCTTC.

This clonotype showed up just a few times. The genes are TRBV7-2 and TRBJ2-7, with 8 bases fitting TRBD2. This CDR3 is 15 amino acids long. Germline trimming cut 5 bases from V and 0 bases from J; bases unmatched to any gene: 6. Germline V gives CDR1 SGHTA, CDR2 FQGNSA. CDR3 in amino acids: CASSPSGFSSYEQYF. As DNA, the CDR3 is TGTGCCAGCAGCCCTAGCGGGTTCAGCTCCTACGAGCAGTACTTC.